The 5 T cell receptor beta chains listed next were all sequenced from one sample in a study of cytomegalovirus exposure and HLA in healthy donors. In the PCR, 60 Vbeta and 13 Jbeta primers were used. Libraries were prepared by immunoSEQ multiplex PCR; TCRdb keeps only in-frame clonotypes and omits some of them. The sample has over 80,000 clones, roughly 76% seen once. Sequencing used PBMCs. The receptor source for this set is a man aged 35 to 55 in good health and CMV-seronegative.

The J gene is TRBJ2-5, the V gene TRBV7-9; 10 nucleotides agree with TRBD2. There are 17 residues in the CDR3. Germline-derived CDR1 and CDR2 are SEHNR and FQNEAQ (reference sequence). The ends lost 0 bases at V and 2 bases at J; junction bases unmatched: 6. The CDR3 nucleotides read TGTGCCAGCAGCTTAGCGGTCACTAGCGGGGAACAAGAGACCCAGTACTTC. As protein: CASSLAVTSGEQETQYF.

This clone came up a few times. CDR3: CATSIRPREGYTF. The DNA of the CDR3 is TGTGCCACCAGCATAAGGCCTAGAGAGGGCTACACCTTC. The V call is TRBV15, the J call TRBJ1-2, with D unclear. The CDR3 totals 13 residues. Germline V gene data show CDR1 as LNHNV and CDR2 as YYDKDF (reference sequence). V was shortened by 4 bases and J by 8 bases, with 14 bases between the two germline ends.

This rearrangement joins TRBV6-5 to TRBJ1-6; weak D call: TRBD1 (6 bases). CDR3 length: 16 residues. Germline V gives CDR1 MNHEY, CDR2 SVGAGI. The V end was cut by 4 bases, the J end by 1 base, with 11 bases between. Here the CDR3 reads CASSSTTGSYNSPLHF. CDR3 nucleotides: TGTGCCAGCAGTTCTACGACAGGATCCTATAATTCACCCCTCCACTTT.

The chain recombines TRBV7-9 with TRBJ2-3; D is perhaps TRBD1 (5 bases). This CDR3 contains 14 residues. Germline values: CDR1 SEHNR, CDR2 FQNEAQ (reference sequence). V dropped 3 bases and J dropped 6 bases, with 13 bases sitting between them. DNA of the CDR3: TGTGCCAGCAGCTTCGGCAGGGAACATGATACGCAGTATTTT. It yields the protein CASSFGREHDTQYF.

This clone was seen a single time. This rearrangement joins TRBV30 to TRBJ2-5; 7 nucleotides align to TRBD2. J lost 9 bases, V lost 5 bases, and 9 bases had no gene match. This CDR3 region has 12 residues. Germline CDR1 is GTSNPN and CDR2 is SVGIG (reference sequence). This CDR3 reads CAWGLSGVAQYF. CDR3 in DNA: TGTGCCTGGGGTCTAAGCGGGGTTGCCCAGTACTTC.